This TCR beta chain was retrieved from a study of long-term antiretroviral therapy in people with HIV. There was at least one pre-ART PBMC sample for each donor, plus at least two post-ART PBMC samples. Overall study findings and caveats: Older ART regimens may have been in use when blood was drawn between the mid-2000s and the late 2010s.

V gave up 3 bases and J gave up 5 bases, with 11 bases separating them. Germline-derived CDR1 and CDR2 are MNHNS and SASEGT. The CDR3 runs to 14 residues. To note about this clone: Its matching antigen is unknown.

Survey-level resolution applied to immunoSEQ assay v3.0. TCRdb keeps only in-frame clones here, not all; method: immunoSEQ multiplex PCR. The profile shows around 27,000 clones, roughly 84% of them singletons. The receptor was derived from a man aged 40-49 years with HIV. Here the sequenced sample was unsorted PBMCs, taken 3 years after starting antiretroviral therapy. This chain links TRBV6-1 with TRBJ1-5; D remains unclear. Here the CDR3 DNA reads TGTGCCAGCAGTGATTCGGACTATTATCAGCCCCAGCATTTT. It codes for CASSDSDYYQPQHF.